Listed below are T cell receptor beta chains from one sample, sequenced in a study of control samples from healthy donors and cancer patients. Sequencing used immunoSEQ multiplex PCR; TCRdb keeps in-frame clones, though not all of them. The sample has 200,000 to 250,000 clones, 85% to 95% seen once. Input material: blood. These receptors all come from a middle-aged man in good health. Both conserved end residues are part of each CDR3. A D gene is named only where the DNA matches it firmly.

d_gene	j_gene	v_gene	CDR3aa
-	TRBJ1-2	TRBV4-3	CASSPHLGNYGYTF
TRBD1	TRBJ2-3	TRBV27	CASSLSRQGAISTDTQYF
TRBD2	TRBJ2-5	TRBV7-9	CASSLPGGVQETQYF
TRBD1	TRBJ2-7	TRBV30	CAWSVGRGRNEQYF
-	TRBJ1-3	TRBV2	CASKYSGNTIYF
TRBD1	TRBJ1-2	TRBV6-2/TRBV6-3	CASSYSWTGRLYGYTF
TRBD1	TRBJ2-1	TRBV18	CASSPGTGGNEQFF
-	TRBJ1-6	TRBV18	CASSPFDPSTLHF
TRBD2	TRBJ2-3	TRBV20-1	CSASKRGPDTQYF
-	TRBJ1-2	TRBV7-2	CASSFEGYGYTF
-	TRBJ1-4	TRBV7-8	CASTPGGSGTEKLFF
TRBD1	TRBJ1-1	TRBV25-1	CASSAHSPGGWIEAFF
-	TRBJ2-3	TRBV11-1	CASRRTLSSTDTQYF
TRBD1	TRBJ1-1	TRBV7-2	CASSLTGETEAFF
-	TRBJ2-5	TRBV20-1	CSASGGETQYF
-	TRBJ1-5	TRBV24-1	CATNLTALGRQPQHF
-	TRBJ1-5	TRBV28	CASSLLTGSNQPQHF
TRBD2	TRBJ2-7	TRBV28	CATLSPGLVGYEQYF
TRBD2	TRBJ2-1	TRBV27	CASSTAGGKYNEQFF